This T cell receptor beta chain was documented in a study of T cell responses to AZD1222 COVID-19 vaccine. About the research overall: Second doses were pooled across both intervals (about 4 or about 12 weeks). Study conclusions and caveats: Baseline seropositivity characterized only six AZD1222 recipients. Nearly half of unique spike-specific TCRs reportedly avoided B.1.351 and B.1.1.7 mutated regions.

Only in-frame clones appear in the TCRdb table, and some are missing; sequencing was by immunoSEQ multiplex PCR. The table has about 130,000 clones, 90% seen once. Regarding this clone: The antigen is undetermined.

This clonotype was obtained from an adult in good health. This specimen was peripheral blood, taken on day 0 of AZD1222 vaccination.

CDR3 sequence reads: CAWSDHSGTEAFF. The CDR3 coding sequence is TGTGCCTGGAGTGATCATTCGGGCACTGAAGCTTTCTTT. J is TRBJ1-1 and V is TRBV30; no reliable D call. Germline values: CDR1 GTSNPN, CDR2 SVGIG (reference sequence). This CDR3 has 13 amino acids. Trimming stripped 1 base from V and 4 bases from J, with 10 bases between.